The 31 T cell receptor beta chains given below trace back to one sample, sequenced in a study of blood T cell repertoires in COVID-19. The assay was immunoSEQ multiplex PCR, and TCRdb's table has in-frame clones only and misses some. The repertoire holds 60,000 to 95,000 clones, about 90% seen once, with 5.8% in the top ten. Source material: peripheral blood. The receptors derive from a human donor in a cohort sampled during active COVID-19.

The genes are TRBV27 and TRBJ2-7, with 7 bases fitting TRBD1. This CDR3 region has 14 residues. Germline CDR1 MNHEY, CDR2 SMNVEV (reference sequence). Trimming took 6 bases from V and 2 from J; bases not matched to a gene: 7. The chain's CDR3 is CASSHRGQAYEQYF. The CDR3 DNA reads as TGTGCCAGCAGCCACAGGGGTCAGGCCTACGAGCAGTACTTC.

The genes are TRBV3-1 (or the pseudogene TRBV3-2) and TRBJ2-1, with D uncertain. V gave up 0 bases and J gave up 4 bases, with 7 bases separating them. Germline values: CDR1 LGHDT, CDR2 YNNKEL (reference sequence). The CDR3 spans 14 residues. CDR3 sequence: CASSQDTQYNEQFF. The CDR3, as DNA: TGTGCCAGCAGCCAAGATACACAGTACAATGAGCAGTTCTTC.

This chain connects TRBV3-1 (or the pseudogene TRBV3-2) to TRBJ1-4; D not resolved. V was trimmed by 4 bases and J by 6 bases, leaving 15 bases between them. CDR1 and CDR2 (germline): LGHDT, YNNKEL (reference sequence). The CDR3 consists of 15 residues. The CDR3 spells CASSRLVAGDEKLFF. Written as DNA, the CDR3 is TGTGCCAGCAGCCGACTAGTCGCAGGTGATGAAAAACTGTTTTTT.

The chain uses TRBV2 and TRBJ1-1, with TRBD1 as a possible D gene (5 bases). The CDR3 has 13 amino acids. V lost 6 bases and J 1 base, leaving 9 bases between the germline ends. The germline gives CDR1 SNHLY, CDR2 FYNNEI. The CDR3 nucleotides are TGTGCCAGCAGGAAGGGGCCGAACACTGAAGCTTTCTTT. This encodes CASRKGPNTEAFF.

The chain recombines TRBV5-1 with TRBJ2-5, with a tentative D call TRBD1 (5 bases). The V and J ends lost 4 bases and 2 bases respectively, with 21 bases between them. In germline, CDR1 is SGHRS, CDR2 YFSETQ. CDR3 length: 17 amino acids. The CDR3 DNA follows: TGCGCCAGCAGCCAGAACGCCGGACACCCGGTGCAAGAGACCCAGTACTTC. Protein: CASSQNAGHPVQETQYF.

The chain has TRBV14 and TRBJ2-2; weak D call: TRBD1 (6 bases). Between the trimmed V and J ends, which lost 6 bases and 1 base, there was a span of 15 bases. The CDR3 contains 16 residues. Germline V lookup: CDR1 SGHDN, CDR2 FVKESK. In DNA form, the CDR3 reads TGTGCCAGCAGTCGGTACAGGGACGTGAACACCGGGGAGCTGTTTTTT. Amino acids: CASSRYRDVNTGELFF.

The chain has TRBV19 and TRBJ1-1; perhaps TRBD1 as D (6 bases). CDR3 size: 13 residues. The germline V gene encodes CDR1 LNHDA and CDR2 SQIVND (reference sequence). Deletions cut 10 bases from V and 1 base from J, with 13 bases between. The CDR3 reads CATVDRRNTEAFF. As DNA, the CDR3 is TGTGCCACTGTAGACAGGAGGAACACTGAAGCTTTCTTT.

The rearrangement uses TRBV19 and TRBJ2-1; D possibly corresponds to TRBD1 (5 bases). The CDR3 sequence is 14 residues long. Germline CDR1 LNHDA, CDR2 SQIVND (reference sequence). V lost 5 bases, J lost 3 bases, and 11 bases lay in between. The CDR3 region has the DNA TGTGCCAGTAGTCTCAGGGTGAGCTACAATGAGCAGTTCTTC. Translation gives CASSLRVSYNEQFF.

The CDR3 region is CAWSRRGQGANEQYF. Here the CDR3 DNA reads TGTGCCTGGAGCCGCCGGGGACAGGGGGCAAACGAGCAGTACTTC. V usage is TRBV30 and J usage is TRBJ2-7, with TRBD1 matching 12 bases. Germline V gives CDR1 GTSNPN, CDR2 SVGIG (reference sequence). The CDR3 is 15 amino acids. J was trimmed by 5 bases and V by 3 bases; bases with no gene match: 8.

The chain links TRBV7-9 to TRBJ2-3; no firm D call. V lost 4 bases to trimming and J lost 4 bases, with 12 bases between them. Germline assignment: CDR1 SEHNR and CDR2 FQNEAQ (reference sequence). CDR3 length: 14 residues. The CDR3 loop reads CASSSPSAADTQYF. The CDR3 bases are TGTGCCAGCAGCTCTCCAAGCGCCGCAGATACGCAGTATTTT.

The chain employs TRBV13 and TRBJ2-2; 13 bases line up with TRBD2. CDR1 PRHDT and CDR2 FYEKMQ come from the germline V gene (reference sequence). V was clipped by 5 bases and J by 2 bases; unmatched bases: 2. This CDR3 comprises 16 residues. Here the CDR3 DNA reads TGTGCCAGCAGCGGGGGACTAGCGGGAAACACCGGGGAGCTGTTTTTT. Amino acids: CASSGGLAGNTGELFF.

The chain employs TRBV4-2 and TRBJ1-3; 10 nucleotides match TRBD1. CDR3 size: 16 residues. The V segment lost 4 bases and the J segment 2 bases; nucleotides outside the gene matches: 5. CDR1 is LGHNA and CDR2 is YNFKEQ in the germline V gene. This CDR3 is CASSPLDRGPGNTIYF. CDR3 DNA sequence: TGTGCCAGCAGCCCTCTCGACAGGGGGCCTGGAAACACCATATATTTT.

The DNA of the CDR3 is TGCGCCAGCAGCTTTAATCGGGGTTGGGAGACCCAGTACTTC. Its protein is CASSFNRGWETQYF. The V and J genes are TRBV5-1 and TRBJ2-5, with D perhaps TRBD2 (5 bases). CDR3 length equals 14 residues. Trimming took off 2 bases at V and 5 bases at J, with 13 bases between the two ends. CDR1 SGHRS and CDR2 YFSETQ come from the germline V gene.

J is TRBJ1-3 and V is TRBV9; 10 bases fit TRBD1. There are 14 residues in the CDR3. Germline CDR1 is SGDLS and CDR2 is YYNGEE. With V trimmed by 4 bases and J by 8 bases, 6 bases remained unmatched. The CDR3: CASSTTGGLDTIYF. For the CDR3, the DNA is TGTGCCAGCAGCACGACAGGGGGCTTGGACACCATATATTTT.

In the case of this clone: The junction does not match germline at one end; this may be a read error. This CDR3 is CASSQGVNSEAFF. The DNA of the CDR3 is TGTGCCAGCAGCCAAGGGGTTAACAGTGAAGCTTTCTTT. V gene TRBV4-2 combines with J gene TRBJ1-1; the D is unclear. The CDR3 sequence is 13 residues long. CDR1 is LGHNA, CDR2 YNFKEQ, per germline.

The chain is built from TRBV6-2 or TRBV6-3 and TRBJ2-5, with TRBD1 matching over 7 bases. Germline V lookup: CDR1 MNHEY, CDR2 SVGEGT. The CDR3 runs to 13 residues. With 7 bases clipped from V and 5 bases from J, the junction kept 7 bases outside the gene matches. As DNA, the CDR3 is TGTGCCAGCAACCCAGGGGGTAAGGAGACCCAGTACTTC. This encodes CASNPGGKETQYF.

The chain recombines TRBV14 with TRBJ1-1, with 8 bases matching TRBD1. J gave up 8 bases and V 4 bases, and 9 bases lay outside the gene matches. Germline CDR1 reads SGHDN; CDR2 reads FVKESK. The CDR3 has 14 amino acids. The DNA for the CDR3 is TGTGCCAGCAGCCGCTGGACAGGGCAGACGGAAGCTTTCTTT. Translated, it gives CASSRWTGQTEAFF.

This clone appeared a single time. The V and J genes are TRBV16 and TRBJ2-1, with D maybe TRBD1 (7 bases). Trimming took off 0 bases at V and 0 bases at J, with 15 bases between the two ends. Germline lookup yields CDR1 KGHSY and CDR2 FQNENV. CDR3 size: 18 residues. The CDR3 sequence is CASSQSARGQSSYNEQFF. CDR3 DNA: TGTGCCAGCAGCCAATCTGCGCGGGGACAGAGCTCCTACAATGAGCAGTTCTTC.

The chain joins TRBV6-5 to TRBJ2-5; D is perhaps TRBD1 (6 bases). This CDR3 has 12 amino acids. In germline, CDR1 is MNHEY, CDR2 SVGAGI. Trimming took off 5 bases at V and 4 bases at J, with 8 bases between the two ends. The DNA for the CDR3 is TGTGCCAGCAGTCCACAGGGAGAGACCCAGTACTTC. Translating it yields CASSPQGETQYF.

This rearrangement joins TRBV16 to TRBJ1-2; D may be TRBD1 (5 bases). The CDR3 length is 17 residues. V was pared by 3 bases and J by 7 bases, with 24 bases between. CDR1 is KGHSY and CDR2 is FQNENV in the germline V gene. CDR3 DNA: TGTGCCAGCAGCCATTTGACGGCAGGGTTTGCGGGGGTTGGCTACACCTTC. Translating it yields CASSHLTAGFAGVGYTF.

The chain combines TRBV7-2 with TRBJ2-1; D not resolved. The CDR3 sequence is 14 residues long. Trimming took 7 bases from V and 0 from J, leaving 10 bases between them. Germline CDR1 reads SGHTA; CDR2 reads FQGNSA. CDR3 in amino acids: CASTRVLSYNEQFF. The CDR3 bases are TGTGCCAGCACTCGGGTCCTCTCCTACAATGAGCAGTTCTTC.

This chain links TRBV7-2 with TRBJ2-2; perhaps TRBD2 as D (5 bases). The length of the CDR3 is 16 residues. CDR1 and CDR2 from the germline V gene are SGHTA and FQGNSA. With 3 bases removed from V and 2 bases from J, the gap between germline ends came to 13 bases. The CDR3 here is CASSLVSGVNTGELFF. CDR3 in DNA: TGTGCCAGCAGCTTGGTGTCCGGGGTTAACACCGGGGAGCTGTTTTTT.

The chain couples TRBV9 to TRBJ2-5; 8 nucleotides match TRBD2. Trimming took 0 bases from V and 3 from J; bases not matched to a gene: 4. CDR1 and CDR2 (germline): SGDLS, YYNGEE. The CDR3 contains 15 residues. CDR3 nucleotide sequence: TGTGCCAGCAGCGTAGAGGGACTAGGGGAAGAGACCCAGTACTTC. This codes for CASSVEGLGEETQYF.

The rearrangement links TRBV5-1 to TRBJ2-3; weak D call: TRBD1 (6 bases). This CDR3 contains 15 residues. The germline V gene encodes CDR1 SGHRS and CDR2 YFSETQ. With 4 bases removed from V and 1 base from J, the gap between germline ends came to 13 bases. The CDR3 DNA follows: TGCGCCAGCAGCCTCTCGAACAGGGGCACAGATACGCAGTATTTT. This sequence encodes CASSLSNRGTDTQYF.

This chain uses TRBV6-6 with TRBJ1-2; TRBD1 agrees at 10 bases. Looked up from germline, CDR1 is MNHNY and CDR2 is SVGAGI (reference sequence). With V trimmed by 6 bases and J by 8 bases, 9 bases remained unmatched. The CDR3 sequence is 14 residues long. CDR3 DNA: TGTGCCAGCAGGCCCTCCGGGACAGGGGTAGGCTACACCTTC. Protein product: CASRPSGTGVGYTF.

The V gene is TRBV6-2 or TRBV6-3, the J gene TRBJ1-5; no clear D. Between the trimmed V and J ends, which lost 6 bases and 2 bases, there was a span of 14 bases. The CDR3 spans 15 residues. Germline V lookup: CDR1 MNHEY, CDR2 SVGEGT. CDR3 bases: TGTGCCAGCAGCCAGAGTATTCGAGGCAATCAGCCCCAGCATTTT. Its protein product is CASSQSIRGNQPQHF.

This chain joins TRBV2 and TRBJ1-1; 8 bases are a match to TRBD1. The CDR3 contains 13 residues. From germline, CDR1 is SNHLY and CDR2 FYNNEI. The junction had 4 bases not matched to a gene; V was cut back by 6 bases and J by 4 bases. In nucleotides, the CDR3 is TGTGCCAGCAGGTCCGACAGGGGCACTGAAGCTTTCTTT. Translation: CASRSDRGTEAFF.

This sequence joins TRBV27 and TRBJ2-2, with D hard to call. V dropped 3 bases and J dropped 1 base, with 9 bases sitting between them. This CDR3 spans 15 amino acids. Germline V gives CDR1 MNHEY, CDR2 SMNVEV (reference sequence). The CDR3 sequence: CASSLSLRNTGELFF. The CDR3 region has the DNA TGTGCCAGCAGTTTGTCCCTCAGGAACACCGGGGAGCTGTTTTTT.

The V gene is TRBV6-5, the J gene TRBJ1-1; maybe TRBD1 (6 bases). Per the germline V gene, CDR1 is MNHEY and CDR2 is SVGAGI. The V end lost 2 bases, the J end lost 7 bases, and 14 bases lay between the germline ends. This CDR3 has 14 amino acids. CDR3 sequence reads: CASSYGAGANEAFF. In DNA, the CDR3 is TGTGCCAGCAGTTACGGTGCGGGGGCGAATGAAGCTTTCTTT.

This chain joins TRBV20-1 and TRBJ1-4; a possible D gene is TRBD1 (5 bases). The germline V and J ends were trimmed by 3 bases and 7 bases, with 12 bases remaining between them. This CDR3 spans 13 amino acids. Germline-derived CDR1 and CDR2 are DFQATT and SNEGSKA (reference sequence). CDR3 DNA: TGCAGTGCTAGTTCAGGGTACGGTGAAAAACTGTTTTTT. Encoded protein: CSASSGYGEKLFF.

This clone has only a few counts. The rearrangement joins TRBV5-1 to TRBJ2-7, with TRBD2 identical over 10 bases. CDR3 length: 17 amino acids. In germline, CDR1 is SGHRS, CDR2 YFSETQ. V shed 0 bases, J shed 5 bases, and the junction held 11 bases outside the gene matches. DNA for the CDR3: TGCGCCAGCAGCTTGGGGTACCTACTAGCGGGGAACGACGAGCAGTACTTC. Translated: CASSLGYLLAGNDEQYF.